This T cell receptor (beta chain) is drawn from a study of OX40 agonist ivuxolimab in advanced cancers. Study at large: Dose-escalation subjects each had hepatocellular carcinoma, melanoma, renal cell or head and neck cancer. Those enrolled were less than 85% male, with a mean age of roughly 62 years and ages from roughly 20 to 90.

As to this clone: What it recognizes is unknown.

From germline, CDR1 is SGHRS and CDR2 YFSETQ. Trimming pared 0 bases from V and 7 bases from J, leaving 13 bases between. The CDR3 runs 14 residues. General observations from the study: Circulating CD4+ and CD8+ T cells showed clonal expansion by week 6 at 0.1 to 3.0 mg/kg.

A history of autoimmune disease or systemic immunosuppression excluded patients. TCRdb keeps only in-frame clones here, not all; method: immunoSEQ multiplex PCR. This sample carries about 55,000 clones, more than 75% of them seen once, and the ten largest clones take more than 9.5%. The chain employs TRBV5-1 and TRBJ1-1; D gene unclear. This sample comprised CD4+ or CD8+ T cells sorted from blood, obtained in a trial of the OX40 agonist ivuxolimab. The TCR originated in an adult with an advanced solid tumor such as melanoma, head and neck, liver or kidney cancer. This chain's CDR3 is CASSLEAVWIEAFF. The CDR3 DNA reads TGCGCCAGCAGCTTGGAGGCTGTTTGGATTGAAGCTTTCTTT.